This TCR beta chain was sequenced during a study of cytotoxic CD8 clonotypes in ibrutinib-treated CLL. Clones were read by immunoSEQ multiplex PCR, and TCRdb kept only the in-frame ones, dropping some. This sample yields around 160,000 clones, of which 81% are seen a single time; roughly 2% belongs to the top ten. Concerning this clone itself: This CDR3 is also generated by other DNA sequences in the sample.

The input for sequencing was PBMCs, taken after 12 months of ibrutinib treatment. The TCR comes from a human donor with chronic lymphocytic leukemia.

CDR3 coding DNA: TGTGCCAGCAGCTCCCTATCTGGGGCCAACGTCCTGACTTTC. Translation gives CASSSLSGANVLTF. This chain uses TRBV27 with TRBJ2-6; D not certain. This CDR3 is 14 amino acids long. The germline gives CDR1 MNHEY, CDR2 SMNVEV (reference sequence). V gave up 6 bases and J gave up 1 base, with 7 bases separating them.